Following are 27 T cell receptor beta chains from one sample sequenced in a study of cytomegalovirus exposure and HLA in healthy donors. Primers included in the PCR were 60 Vbeta and 13 Jbeta primers. The protocol was immunoSEQ multiplex PCR, while the TCRdb copy is restricted to in-frame clones and leaves out a portion. The sample lists around 150,000 clones, over 65% occurring once. Sequencing input: PBMCs. All receptors come from a woman in her forties in good health and CMV-seropositive.

This chain joins TRBV25-1 and TRBJ2-5; 7 bases fit TRBD1. The CDR3 spans 15 residues. V was pared by 4 bases and J by 4 bases, with 9 bases of the junction left unmatched. Germline V gene lookup returns CDR1 MGHDK and CDR2 SYGVNS. CDR3 sequence: CASSATGDWRETQYF. CDR3 sequence (DNA): TGTGCCAGCAGTGCAACAGGGGATTGGAGAGAGACCCAGTACTTC.

This sequence joins TRBV7-9 and TRBJ2-7; 9 nucleotides match TRBD2. Trimming cost V 1 base and J 4 bases; bases outside gene matches: 5. Germline-derived CDR1 and CDR2 are SEHNR and FQNEAQ (reference sequence). The CDR3 sequence is 15 residues long. CDR3 DNA: TGTGCCAGCAGCTTAGTTAGCGGGAGTATATACGAGCAGTACTTC. It is translated as CASSLVSGSIYEQYF.

This clone was seen a handful of times. The rearrangement uses TRBV2 and TRBJ2-3, with 7 bases fitting TRBD2. The CDR3 contains 14 residues. Losses at the gene ends were 4 bases for V and 0 bases for J; bases not matched to a gene: 1. CDR1 is SNHLY and CDR2 is FYNNEI in the germline V gene. The CDR3 region is CASSVLASTDTQYF. The CDR3 nucleotides read TGTGCCAGCAGTGTACTAGCGAGCACAGATACGCAGTATTTT.

This clone has a single count. J is TRBJ1-4 and V is TRBV28, with D unresolved. The CDR3 runs 14 residues. V gave up 8 bases and J gave up 2 bases, with 12 bases separating them. Germline V gene lookup returns CDR1 MDHEN and CDR2 SYDVKM. The CDR3 nucleotides read TGTGCCAGCGGGCCGATTCCCACTAATGAAAAACTGTTTTTT. This codes for CASGPIPTNEKLFF.

This clone was detected only a few times. This chain connects TRBV7-9 to TRBJ1-1; perhaps TRBD1 as D (5 bases). Germline V CDR1 and CDR2: SEHNR, FQNEAQ (reference sequence). Trimming took 1 base from V and 0 from J, leaving 15 bases between them. This CDR3 comprises 17 residues. CDR3 bases: TGTGCCAGCAGCTTAGATCCGGGGGGGAACATGAACACTGAAGCTTTCTTT. Translated: CASSLDPGGNMNTEAFF.

V and J are TRBV7-9 and TRBJ1-2, with 10 nucleotides matching TRBD1. Trimming took 1 base from V and 4 from J; bases not matched to a gene: 9. The CDR3 is 17 amino acids. The germline V gene has CDR1 SEHNR and CDR2 FQNEAQ (reference sequence). The CDR3 DNA reads TGTGCCAGCAGCTTAGGGGCGTCTGGGACAGGGGTCTATGGCTACACCTTC. Residues: CASSLGASGTGVYGYTF.

The chain has TRBV4-3 and TRBJ2-7; 7 bases are a match to TRBD2. Trimming cost V 5 bases and J 4 bases; bases outside gene matches: 5. The CDR3 runs 13 residues. Germline V gene sequence: CDR1 LGHNA, CDR2 YSLEER. The CDR3 coding sequence is TGCGCCAGCAGCTTAACGCGGGAGTACGAGCAGTACTTC. It translates to CASSLTREYEQYF.

This clone was counted between two and nine times. The genes are TRBV29-1 and TRBJ2-1; TRBD2 agrees at 9 bases. CDR1 is SQVTM and CDR2 is ANQGSEA in the germline V gene. The CDR3 sequence is 16 residues long. V lost 2 bases, J lost 7 bases, and 12 bases stayed unmatched. DNA for the CDR3: TGCAGCGTTGAAACGGACTCGGGGGCGGGAGGGAATGAGCAGTTCTTC. Translation: CSVETDSGAGGNEQFF.

The V gene is TRBV6-1, the J gene TRBJ2-7, with 9 bases matching TRBD1. The CDR3 is 15 residues long. The V gene end was trimmed by 5 bases and the J gene end by 2 bases; junction bases not matched to a gene: 7. Looked up from germline, CDR1 is MNHNS and CDR2 is SASEGT. CDR3 region: CASSIDRGFTYEQYF. The DNA of the CDR3 is TGTGCCAGCAGTATTGACAGGGGGTTTACCTACGAGCAGTACTTC.

The chain has TRBV7-2 and TRBJ2-1; 8 bases match TRBD2. Per germline, CDR1 SGHTA and CDR2 FQGNSA. V lost 7 bases and J lost 6; bases outside the gene matches: 11. The CDR3 spans 15 residues. CDR3 coding DNA: TGTGCCAGCATCGGCCCACTCAGCGGGAGCAATGAGCAGTTCTTC. Translating gives CASIGPLSGSNEQFF.

The sample holds a few counts of this clone. The genes are TRBV7-9 and TRBJ2-7; maybe TRBD2 (6 bases). The CDR3 is made up of 15 amino acids. Between the trimmed V and J ends, which lost 7 bases and 3 bases, there was a span of 19 bases. Germline assignment: CDR1 SEHNR and CDR2 FQNEAQ (reference sequence). As DNA, the CDR3 is TGTGCCAGCAACACAAACCGGGACGGGAGCTACGAGCAGTACTTC. It yields the protein CASNTNRDGSYEQYF.

The V gene is TRBV19, the J gene TRBJ2-1; D might be TRBD1 (5 bases). V lost 10 bases and J lost 9, with 22 bases in between. Germline V gene lookup returns CDR1 LNHDA and CDR2 SQIVND (reference sequence). The CDR3 contains 14 residues. The CDR3 DNA is TGTGCCACCACAACAGGACCCCCCCAGAGTGAGCAGTTCTTC. This codes for CATTTGPPQSEQFF.

This clone was seen a few times. The chain couples TRBV9 to TRBJ2-2, with D possibly matching TRBD2 (7 bases). The CDR3 is 15 amino acids. V lost 4 bases, J lost 6 bases, and 16 bases lay in between. Germline V lookup: CDR1 SGDLS, CDR2 YYNGEE. CDR3 in DNA: TGTGCCAGCAGCCCAACTGGGGGGGCGTCCGGGGAGCTGTTTTTT. This sequence encodes CASSPTGGASGELFF.

The chain has TRBV7-2 and TRBJ1-3; D is uncertain. From germline, CDR1 is SGHTA and CDR2 FQGNSA. The V and J ends lost 1 base and 1 base respectively, with 5 bases between them. The CDR3 has 14 amino acids. This CDR3 is CASSLGRSGNTIYF. CDR3 DNA sequence: TGTGCCAGCAGCTTAGGCAGGTCTGGAAACACCATATATTTT.

Of note for this clone: Distinct nucleotide sequences in the sample also encode this CDR3. This CDR3 reads CASSVGGETYEQYF. The CDR3 DNA reads TGTGCCAGCAGCGTAGGCGGGGAAACCTACGAGCAGTACTTC. The gene calls are TRBV9 and TRBJ2-7; a weak D match, TRBD2 (6 bases). Germline CDR1 SGDLS, CDR2 YYNGEE. V gave up 0 bases and J gave up 2 bases, with 9 bases separating them. The length of the CDR3 is 14 residues.

The chain has TRBV2 and TRBJ2-7; D is perhaps TRBD2 (6 bases). The CDR3 loop spans 15 amino acids. Germline V gene data show CDR1 as SNHLY and CDR2 as FYNNEI. V lost 7 bases and J lost 2, with 18 bases in between. CDR3 in amino acids: CASTRRRGEAYEQYF. The DNA for the CDR3 is TGTGCCAGCACACGGAGGAGGGGTGAGGCCTACGAGCAGTACTTC.

The chain is built from TRBV28 and TRBJ2-5, with TRBD1 identical over 7 bases. The trim removed 5 bases at V and 1 base at J, leaving 1 base unmatched. The CDR3 runs to 13 residues. CDR1 and CDR2 from the germline V gene are MDHEN and SYDVKM. CDR3 sequence reads: CASSTGVQETQYF. For the CDR3, the DNA is TGTGCCAGCAGTACAGGGGTCCAAGAGACCCAGTACTTC.

This chain uses TRBV6-6 with TRBJ2-5, with TRBD2 identical over 13 bases. This CDR3 is built from 14 residues. Germline V gene sequence: CDR1 MNHNY, CDR2 SVGAGI (reference sequence). Trimming at V came to 6 bases and at J to 4 bases, leaving 2 bases not matched to a gene. The CDR3 sequence: CASRTSGGGETQYF. DNA for the CDR3: TGTGCCAGCAGAACTAGCGGGGGGGGAGAGACCCAGTACTTC.

The chain is built from TRBV5-4 and TRBJ1-1, with TRBD1 matching 7 bases. V lost 4 bases, J lost 4 bases, and 16 bases stayed unmatched. The CDR3 is made up of 17 amino acids. CDR1 and CDR2 from the germline V gene are SGHNT and YYREEE (reference sequence). The CDR3 spells CASSRDGGQPHGTEAFF. As DNA, the CDR3 is TGTGCCAGCAGCCGGGACGGGGGACAGCCCCACGGCACTGAAGCTTTCTTT.

On this clone itself: Other DNA sequences from this sample encode an identical CDR3 as well. CDR3 nucleotides: TGTGCCAGCAGCTTAGTAGGGAGTGGCACAGATACGCAGTATTTT. Its protein is CASSLVGSGTDTQYF. The V gene is TRBV7-2, the J gene TRBJ2-3, with D possibly matching TRBD2 (5 bases). Germline CDR1 reads SGHTA; CDR2 reads FQGNSA. The germline V and J ends were trimmed by 1 base and 1 base, with 9 bases remaining between them. The CDR3 consists of 15 residues.

This clone was counted ten times or more. The chain has TRBV6-5 and TRBJ2-7; the D gene is possibly TRBD1 (6 bases). Germline V gene lookup returns CDR1 MNHEY and CDR2 SVGAGI. V was trimmed by 6 bases and J by 0 bases, leaving 15 bases between them. There are 15 residues in the CDR3. The CDR3 reads CASRPGHWNSYEQYF. Written as DNA, the CDR3 is TGTGCCAGCAGGCCGGGACATTGGAACTCCTACGAGCAGTACTTC.

The V call is TRBV10-3, the J call TRBJ2-3; 9 bases are shared with TRBD2. Unmatched junction bases numbered 6, after V lost 4 bases and J lost 4 bases. From germline, CDR1 is ENHRY and CDR2 SYGVKD. The CDR3 extends over 15 amino acids. The chain's CDR3 is CAISGGGAGADTQYF. The CDR3 DNA follows: TGTGCCATCAGTGGCGGGGGGGCGGGAGCAGATACGCAGTATTTT.

The chain links TRBV4-3 to TRBJ1-2; 10 bases line up with TRBD1. Germline CDR1 LGHNA, CDR2 YSLEER. This CDR3 contains 17 residues. The V and J ends lost 8 bases and 4 bases, in that order; junction bases with no gene match: 16. The CDR3, as DNA: TGCGCCAGCCTTAGGGACCTCGGGACAGGGGACCTCTATGGCTACACCTTC. It is translated as CASLRDLGTGDLYGYTF.

This sequence joins TRBV5-1 and TRBJ1-1, with D possibly being TRBD1 (5 bases). Trimming cost V 0 bases and J 8 bases, with 14 bases left between them. This CDR3 region has 14 residues. Germline V CDR1 and CDR2: SGHRS, YFSETQ. The CDR3 here is CASSLGGEVVEAFF. In DNA form, the CDR3 reads TGCGCCAGCAGCTTGGGAGGGGAGGTGGTAGAAGCTTTCTTT. The full variable domain, its missing parts supplied by reference TRBV5-1 and TRBJ1-1, is KAGVTQTPRYLIKTRGQQVTLSCSPISGHRSVSWYQQTPGQGLQFLFEYFSETQRNKGNFPGRFSGRQFSNSRSEMNVSTLELGDSALYLCASSLGGEVVEAFFGQGTRLTVV.

The chain carries TRBV9 and TRBJ1-2; no clear D gene. This CDR3 has 15 residues. The germline V gene has CDR1 SGDLS and CDR2 YYNGEE. Trimming took 0 bases from V and 0 from J, leaving 9 bases between them. The CDR3 here is CASSVEVGPNYGYTF. The CDR3 DNA is TGTGCCAGCAGCGTAGAAGTTGGGCCTAACTATGGCTACACCTTC. The whole variable domain, remainder taken from reference TRBV9 and TRBJ1-2, is DSGVTQTPKHLITATGQRVTLRCSPRSGDLSVYWYQQSLDQGLQFLIQYYNGEERAKGNILERFSAQQFPDLHSELNLSSLELGDSALYFCASSVEVGPNYGYTFGSGTRLTVV.

The chain couples TRBV6-5 to TRBJ2-1; 7 bases agree with TRBD1. V lost 2 bases, J lost 7 bases, and 2 bases stayed unmatched. The CDR3 sequence is 13 residues long. CDR1 is MNHEY and CDR2 is SVGAGI in the germline V gene. The CDR3 nucleotides read TGTGCCAGCAGTTACGGGACAGTTAATGAGCAGTTCTTC. Amino acids: CASSYGTVNEQFF.

J is TRBJ1-4 and V is TRBV5-1, with 9 bases fitting TRBD1. The CDR3 consists of 16 residues. With V trimmed by 0 bases and J by 5 bases, 5 bases remained unmatched. Looked up from germline, CDR1 is SGHRS and CDR2 is YFSETQ. CDR3 sequence: CASSLGGQGANEKLFF. The CDR3 nucleotides read TGCGCCAGCAGCTTGGGGGGACAGGGTGCAAATGAAAAACTGTTTTTT.